This TCR beta chain was obtained from a study of blood T cell repertoires in COVID-19. Study background: PBMCs, B-cell-depleted T cells, or T cells provided the cDNA or gDNA that made up the material.

Sequencing used immunoSEQ multiplex PCR; TCRdb keeps in-frame clones, though not all of them. The table shows about 200,000 clones, with around nine tenths occurring only once. Germline CDR1 is KGHDR and CDR2 is SFDVKD. The V end lost 4 bases, the J end lost 3 bases, and 8 bases lay between the germline ends. This CDR3 contains 13 residues. The sequence came from a woman in her thirties or forties who had recovered from COVID-19. The source material was peripheral blood. The rearrangement joins TRBV24-1 to TRBJ1-2; D is unresolved. CDR3 sequence (DNA): TGTGCCACCAGTGACACGGGAGACTATGGCTACACCTTC. This gives the protein CATSDTGDYGYTF.